The rows below give T cell receptor beta chains drawn from one sample of a study of B cell selection in AIRE deficiency. This table comes from immunoSEQ multiplex PCR, and its TCRdb copy is limited to in-frame clones, with some not included. Here the sample spans fewer than 25,000 clones, roughly 96% being singletons. The material sequenced was CD4+CD127+ conventional T cells sorted from PBMCs. These receptors originate from a human donor in good health. The CDR3 runs from the conserved cysteine through the conserved F or W. D genes are given only for firm matches. Not all rows give a size; the values are once, few, many and, for expanded clones, a class.

>TRBJ1-1|TRBV7-2|NA|NA
CASSAGPNTEAFF
TGTGCCAGCAGCGCGGGGCCGAACACTGAAGCTTTCTTT
>TRBJ1-1|TRBV2|NA|NA
CASSEASGGTEAFF
TGTGCCAGCAGTGAAGCTTCGGGGGGCACTGAAGCTTTCTTT
>TRBJ1-2|TRBV7-2|once|TRBD1
CASSLLTGASYGYTF
TGTGCCAGCAGCTTACTGACAGGGGCCAGCTATGGCTACACCTTC
>TRBJ1-1|TRBV20-1|NA|NA
CSGWGGTEAFF
TGCAGTGGTTGGGGGGGGACTGAAGCTTTCTTT
>TRBJ1-5|TRBV5-5|NA|NA
CASSLGQDYQPQHF
TGTGCCAGCAGCTTGGGACAGGATTATCAGCCCCAGCATTTT
>TRBJ1-2|TRBV19|NA|NA
CASSIEGYGYTF
TGTGCCAGTAGTATTGAGGGCTATGGCTACACCTTC
>TRBJ1-2|TRBV28|once|NA
CASSFGGLYGYTF
TGTGCCAGCAGTTTCGGCGGGCTTTATGGCTACACCTTC
>TRBJ1-1|TRBV10-2|NA|TRBD1
CASSAPTGANTEAFF
TGCGCCAGCAGCGCCCCGACAGGGGCGAACACTGAAGCTTTCTTT
>TRBJ2-7|TRBV5-6|NA|NA
CASRGGDSRTYEQYF
TGTGCCAGCAGAGGGGGAGACAGTCGAACCTACGAGCAGTACTTC
>TRBJ2-1|TRBV25-1|NA|NA
CASSELAGSSYNEQFF
TGTGCCAGCAGTGAATTGGCAGGGAGTTCTTACAATGAGCAGTTCTTC
>TRBJ1-1|TRBV30|NA|NA
CAWSVSVRRTGNTEAFF
TGTGCCTGGAGTGTAAGCGTCAGGAGGACGGGGAACACTGAAGCTTTCTTT
>TRBJ2-5|TRBV10-3|NA|TRBD2
CATRTSGGIQETQYF
TGTGCCACCCGGACTAGCGGGGGGATCCAAGAGACCCAGTACTTC
>TRBJ2-5|TRBV5-1|NA|TRBD2
CASSVGTSGGQETQYF
TGCGCCAGCAGCGTTGGGACTAGCGGGGGGCAAGAGACCCAGTACTTC
>TRBJ2-3|TRBV5-1|NA|TRBD1
CASNLGGEGDTQYF
TGCGCCAGCAACCTAGGGGGCGAGGGCGATACGCAGTATTTT
>TRBJ2-2|TRBV11-2|NA|TRBD2
CASSSPGLAGATNTGELFF
TGTGCCAGCAGCTCCCCGGGACTAGCGGGGGCCACGAACACCGGGGAGCTGTTTTTT
>TRBJ2-3|TRBV9|NA|NA
CASSVGGRNTDTQYF
TGTGCCAGCAGCGTAGGGGGACGGAACACAGATACGCAGTATTTT
>TRBJ1-1|TRBV2|NA|TRBD1
CATYTGEVGTEAFF
TGTGCCACCTATACAGGGGAGGTTGGCACTGAAGCTTTCTTT
>TRBJ1-5|TRBV5-1|NA|NA
CASSLDGLYSNQPQHF
TGCGCCAGCAGCTTAGACGGTCTGTATAGCAATCAGCCCCAGCATTTT
>TRBJ1-2|TRBV19|NA|NA
CASSKGEGRANYGYTF
TGTGCCAGTAGTAAGGGGGAAGGGAGGGCCAACTATGGCTACACCTTC
>TRBJ1-4|TRBV4-3|NA|NA
CASSQGQGGERGEKLFF
TGCGCCAGCAGCCAAGGGCAGGGTGGGGAACGGGGTGAAAAACTGTTTTTT
>TRBJ2-7|TRBV5-1|NA|TRBD1
CASSVLKTGSPYEQYF
TGCGCCAGCAGCGTCCTTAAGACAGGGAGCCCCTACGAGCAGTACTTC
>TRBJ1-4|TRBV30|NA|NA
CAWSVETGVNEKLFF
TGTGCCTGGAGTGTGGAGACAGGCGTTAATGAAAAACTGTTTTTT
>TRBJ2-3|TRBV9|NA|NA
CASSVMSDTQYF
TGTGCCAGCAGCGTTATGTCAGATACGCAGTATTTT
>TRBJ1-3|TRBV9|NA|TRBD1
CASSVGRDRVSGNTIYF
TGTGCCAGCAGCGTAGGCCGGGACAGGGTATCTGGAAACACCATATATTTT
>TRBJ2-7|TRBV9|NA|NA
CASGSGFYEQYF
TGTGCCAGCGGTTCGGGGTTCTACGAGCAGTACTTC
>TRBJ1-1|TRBV30|NA|NA
CAWVRQARTEAFF
TGTGCCTGGGTTAGACAGGCTCGGACTGAAGCTTTCTTT
>TRBJ1-6|TRBV7-9|NA|NA
CASREDRPNSPLHF
TGTGCCAGCAGAGAGGACAGACCTAATTCACCCCTCCACTTT
>TRBJ2-7|TRBV6-5|NA|TRBD2
CASRPGTSSSYEQYF
TGTGCCAGCAGACCAGGGACTAGTTCCTCCTACGAGCAGTACTTC
>TRBJ2-1|TRBV7-2|NA|TRBD2
CASSISGGPSDEQFF
TGTGCCAGCAGCATCAGCGGGGGCCCCTCGGATGAGCAGTTCTTC
>TRBJ2-5|TRBV29-1|NA|TRBD2
CSVGLAQETQYF
TGCAGCGTCGGACTAGCCCAAGAGACCCAGTACTTC
>TRBJ1-1|TRBV11-2|NA|TRBD1
CASSSRQGNTEAFF
TGTGCCAGCAGCTCCCGACAGGGGAACACTGAAGCTTTCTTT
>TRBJ1-2|TRBV27|once|NA
CASSLLGRGDGYTF
TGTGCCAGCAGTTTGCTTGGCAGGGGTGATGGCTACACCTTC
>TRBJ2-7|TRBV10-1|NA|TRBD2
CASSPGLALDEQYF
TGCGCCAGCAGTCCGGGACTAGCGCTGGACGAGCAGTACTTC
>TRBJ2-2|TRBV18|NA|TRBD1
CASSPGQGYTGELFF
TGTGCCAGCTCACCCGGACAGGGTTACACCGGGGAGCTGTTTTTT
>TRBJ1-5|TRBV7-8|NA|TRBD1
CASSLMSGQEIQPQHF
TGTGCCAGCAGCTTAATGAGCGGACAGGAGATTCAGCCCCAGCATTTT
>TRBJ1-2|TRBV2|once|NA
CASRKDRSNYGYTF
TGTGCCAGCAGGAAGGACCGATCTAACTATGGCTACACCTTC
>TRBJ1-6|TRBV14|NA|NA
CASSQGPPASYNSPLHF
TGTGCCAGCAGCCAAGGGCCTCCAGCTAGTTATAATTCACCCCTCCACTTT
>TRBJ2-5|TRBV11-3|once|TRBD2
CASSPGTSRQETQYF
TGTGCCAGCAGCCCCGGGACTAGTAGGCAAGAGACCCAGTACTTC
>TRBJ2-3|TRBV6-4|once|TRBD2
CASSTSGGATDTQYF
TGTGCCAGCAGTACTAGCGGGGGGGCCACAGATACGCAGTATTTT
>TRBJ2-7|TRBV30|NA|NA
CAWDSGSQSDYEQYF
TGTGCCTGGGATTCCGGGTCCCAATCCGACTACGAGCAGTACTTC
>TRBJ1-2|TRBV2|NA|NA
CASRPDTGGYTF
TGTGCCAGCAGACCCGATACGGGGGGCTACACCTTC
>TRBJ2-3|TRBV5-8|once|NA
CASRKLLGVGTDTQYF
TGTGCCAGCAGAAAATTGCTCGGGGTCGGCACAGATACGCAGTATTTT
>TRBJ1-6|TRBV14|NA|NA
CASSPQGRGSPLHF
TGTGCCAGCAGCCCCCAGGGGAGGGGTTCACCCCTCCACTTT
>TRBJ1-5|TRBV6-6|NA|NA
CASSGTTNQPQHF
TGTGCCAGCAGTGGGACAACGAATCAGCCCCAGCATTTT
>TRBJ1-1|TRBV13|NA|TRBD1
CASRTLGQGLSEAFF
TGTGCCAGCAGGACGTTAGGACAGGGTTTATCTGAAGCTTTCTTT
>TRBJ2-1|TRBV5-5|NA|NA
CASSWAGSSYNEQFF
TGTGCCAGCAGCTGGGCAGGGAGCTCCTACAATGAGCAGTTCTTC
>TRBJ2-1|TRBV18|NA|NA
CASSPPPSYNEQFF
TGTGCCAGCTCACCACCCCCCTCCTACAATGAGCAGTTCTTC